This T cell receptor beta chain comes out of a study of T cell clonality in common variable immunodeficiency. Whole-study results and caveats: Compared with controls, CVID subjects had fewer shared TCRbeta clones. Authors noted CVID clonality's cause needs subpopulation repertoire sequencing. Repertoire-complication correlations in CVID were limited by patient heterogeneity.

Libraries were prepared by immunoSEQ multiplex PCR; TCRdb keeps only in-frame clonotypes and omits some of them. Singletons are absent from the sample, which has about 44,000 clones. Germline values: CDR1 SNHLY, CDR2 FYNNEI. Trimming shortened V by 5 bases and J by 1 base, and 9 bases separated the two germline ends. The CDR3 has 14 residues. Each donor provided about 4.5 to 9 ml of heparinized whole blood. This clone was observed many times. Its target is unknown. The DNA ends 3 residues before the CDR3 does, and the rest of the CDR3 is filled in from the germline J gene. The rearrangement links TRBV2 to TRBJ1-5; a possible D gene is TRBD1 (6 bases). The sample was peripheral blood mononuclear cells. This clonotype originated in a person aged 18 to 75 in good health. The CDR3 sequence is CASSYQGSNQPQHF. The sequenced CDR3 bases are TGTGCCAGCAGTTACCAGGGGAGCAATCAGCCC.